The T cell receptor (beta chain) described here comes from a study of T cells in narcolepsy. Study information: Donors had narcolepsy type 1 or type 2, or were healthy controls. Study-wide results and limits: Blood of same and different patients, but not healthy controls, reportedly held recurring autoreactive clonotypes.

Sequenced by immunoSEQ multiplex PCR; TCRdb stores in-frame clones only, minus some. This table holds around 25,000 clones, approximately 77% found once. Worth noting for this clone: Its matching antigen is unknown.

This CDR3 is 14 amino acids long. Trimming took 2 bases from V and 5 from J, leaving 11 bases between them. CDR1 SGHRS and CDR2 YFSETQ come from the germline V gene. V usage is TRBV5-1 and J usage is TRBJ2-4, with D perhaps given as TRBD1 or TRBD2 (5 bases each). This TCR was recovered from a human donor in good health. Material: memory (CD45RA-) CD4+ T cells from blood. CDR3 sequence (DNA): TGCGCCAGCAGCTTCCGGGGCGCAGAAAACATTCAGTACTTC. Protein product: CASSFRGAENIQYF.